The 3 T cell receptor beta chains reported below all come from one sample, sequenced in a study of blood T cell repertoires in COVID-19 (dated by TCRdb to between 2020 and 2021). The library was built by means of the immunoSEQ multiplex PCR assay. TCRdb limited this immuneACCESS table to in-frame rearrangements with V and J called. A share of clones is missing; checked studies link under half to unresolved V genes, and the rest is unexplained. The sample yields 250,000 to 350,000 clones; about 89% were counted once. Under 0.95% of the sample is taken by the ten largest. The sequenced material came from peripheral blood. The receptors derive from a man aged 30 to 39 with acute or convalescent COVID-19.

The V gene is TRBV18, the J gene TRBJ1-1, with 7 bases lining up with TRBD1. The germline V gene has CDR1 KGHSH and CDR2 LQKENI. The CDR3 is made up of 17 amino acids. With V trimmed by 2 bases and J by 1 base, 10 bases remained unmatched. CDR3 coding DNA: TGTGCCAGCTCACCAAGACAGGGCCGCGAAACGAACACTGAAGCTTTCTTT. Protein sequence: CASSPRQGRETNTEAFF.

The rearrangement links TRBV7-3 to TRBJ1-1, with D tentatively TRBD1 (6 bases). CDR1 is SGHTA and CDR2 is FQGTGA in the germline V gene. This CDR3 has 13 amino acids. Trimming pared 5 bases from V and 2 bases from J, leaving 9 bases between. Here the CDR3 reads CASSPGQNTEAFF. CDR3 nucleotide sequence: TGTGCCAGCAGCCCGGGACAAAACACTGAAGCTTTCTTT.

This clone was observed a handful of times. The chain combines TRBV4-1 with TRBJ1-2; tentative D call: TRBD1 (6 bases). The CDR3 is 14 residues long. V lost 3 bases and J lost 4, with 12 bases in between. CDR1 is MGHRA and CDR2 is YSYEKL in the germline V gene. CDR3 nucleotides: TGCGCCAGCAGCCAGGGCACAGGGCGCTATGGCTACACCTTC. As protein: CASSQGTGRYGYTF.